The clone carrying this T cell receptor (beta chain) came up once. Antigen unknown. The iRepertoire nested amplicon-rescue multiplex PCR amplified TCR alpha and beta CDR3s from RNA. One-step reverse transcription and amplification started from about 100-400 ng of tissue mRNA or PBMC total RNA. MiXCR was run by TCRdb on the multiplex PCR reads, yielding one entry per CDR3 protein. The table lists 170,000 or so distinct CDR3 sequences, around 40% of them singletons. Germline V CDR1 and CDR2: MNHEY, SMNVEV (reference sequence). V gave up 6 bases and J gave up 2 bases; unmatched junction bases: 4. The CDR3 length is 14 residues. This entry is derived from a study of glioma-infiltrating T cells. Whole-study findings and limits: Tissue-blood divergence was below expectation in non-neoplastic patients, above in gliomas.

The origin of this receptor is a human donor with low-grade glioma or glioblastoma, undergoing nonglioma brain surgery, or in good health (not recorded which). The chain employs TRBV27 and TRBJ2-7; the match to TRBD1 covers 10 bases. The sample comprised glioma tissue, nonneoplastic brain tissue, or PBMCs (not recorded which). The CDR3 DNA reads as TGTGCCAGCAGACCCGGGACAGGGGCCTACGAGCAGTACTTC. Its translation is CASRPGTGAYEQYF.